The following is a T cell receptor (beta chain) sequence with its context. No cognate antigen has been identified for it. Base-call qualities are not available, and no considerably larger clone is one nucleotide away. The intended sense of this specimen's time point label: about 28 days (+/-7) after the second vaccine dose. AZD1222 recipients with second doses at about 4 weeks or about 12 weeks were pooled, because spike-specific TCR depth and breadth did not differ between schedules. Vaccinee samples came from UK trials COV001 and COV002, including a single-blind randomized controlled phase 2/3 trial of AZD1222 (ChAdOx1 nCoV-19) in healthy adults. Trial participant PBMC samples were collected at day 0 and day 28 after the second dose for TCRbeta chain sequencing. This record comes from a study of T cell responses to AZD1222 COVID-19 vaccine (dated by TCRdb to about 2021). The study in broad terms: TCR sequencing covered fewer than 250 trial participants: 200 to 210 given two doses of AZD1222 and 26 given two doses of MenACWY control vaccine. Trial participants were enrolled by age into subgroups of 18-55, 56-69 and 70-plus years, and about 150, 27 and 61 TCR-sequenced participants, respectively, were included in these subgroups. Points the paper makes about the study in general: Vaccine-associated CD4 TCRs spanned the whole spike protein, with dominant responses in regions 160-218 and 743-854. The 56-69-year group was small, and its depth increase did not reach significance, likely because of low power. Reportedly, close to half of the unique spike-specific TCRs recognized epitopes lying outside the regions that are mutated in the B.1.351 and B.1.1.7 variants. Because no samples from the day 14 peak response were available, repertoires could be characterized only after the peak T cell response. Conclusions about previously exposed vaccinees were limited because only 6 or 7 AZD1222 recipients were SARS-CoV-2 seropositive at baseline. After two AZD1222 doses, spike-specific TCR breadth and depth were significantly higher than at day 0 and than in MenACWY recipients. Participants were mostly white British, with more females than males. The authors suggested clonal diversity may have been underestimated.

The CDR3 regions of human TCRbeta chains were subjected to immunosequencing. Turning to the authors' computational methods: Repertoire TCRs were matched against a reference library of SARS-CoV-2-specific TCRs generated with the MIRA antigen-specificity platform. Breadth was defined as the fraction of unique TCRs that were SARS-CoV-2-associated. Depth was defined as the fraction of total T cells that were SARS-CoV-2-associated. Each spike-specific TCR was assigned to its reactive spike region and to a CD4 or CD8 class using the MIRA data. Log10-transformed breadth and depth values were compared by one-way ANOVA with Sidak's multiple comparisons tests. Sourced from immuneACCESS, this table was stored by TCRdb with only in-frame sequences that have V and J called. A share of the clones is absent; for the studies checked, an unresolved V gene accounts for under half, and the remainder has no known explanation. V, J and clone size derive from that table, while D and trimming were established from the DNA sequence. This sample is represented by some 170,000 clones; under 95% of them were singletons. Around 0.99% of the sample comes from the top ten.

CDR1 and CDR2, looked up from the germline V gene (reference sequence), are LNHDA and SQIVND. Trimming takes 10 bases from V and 0 bases from J, and the germline ends sit 15 bases apart. From its cysteine to its phenylalanine, the CDR3 spans 15 amino acids. Kept here is only the CDR3 DNA, which spans 45 bases and is read in frame from base 1. The source of this sequence is an adult who received the AZD1222 COVID-19 vaccine. This material consisted of peripheral blood, taken 28 days after the second AZD1222 dose. The chain links TRBV19 with TRBJ2-2; the D segment might be TRBD1 or TRBD2, since each matches 5 bases. The CDR3 amino acid sequence is: CATLPQGANTGELFF. The DNA sequence reads TGTGCCACCCTCCCCCAGGGAGCGAACACCGGGGAGCTGTTTTTT.